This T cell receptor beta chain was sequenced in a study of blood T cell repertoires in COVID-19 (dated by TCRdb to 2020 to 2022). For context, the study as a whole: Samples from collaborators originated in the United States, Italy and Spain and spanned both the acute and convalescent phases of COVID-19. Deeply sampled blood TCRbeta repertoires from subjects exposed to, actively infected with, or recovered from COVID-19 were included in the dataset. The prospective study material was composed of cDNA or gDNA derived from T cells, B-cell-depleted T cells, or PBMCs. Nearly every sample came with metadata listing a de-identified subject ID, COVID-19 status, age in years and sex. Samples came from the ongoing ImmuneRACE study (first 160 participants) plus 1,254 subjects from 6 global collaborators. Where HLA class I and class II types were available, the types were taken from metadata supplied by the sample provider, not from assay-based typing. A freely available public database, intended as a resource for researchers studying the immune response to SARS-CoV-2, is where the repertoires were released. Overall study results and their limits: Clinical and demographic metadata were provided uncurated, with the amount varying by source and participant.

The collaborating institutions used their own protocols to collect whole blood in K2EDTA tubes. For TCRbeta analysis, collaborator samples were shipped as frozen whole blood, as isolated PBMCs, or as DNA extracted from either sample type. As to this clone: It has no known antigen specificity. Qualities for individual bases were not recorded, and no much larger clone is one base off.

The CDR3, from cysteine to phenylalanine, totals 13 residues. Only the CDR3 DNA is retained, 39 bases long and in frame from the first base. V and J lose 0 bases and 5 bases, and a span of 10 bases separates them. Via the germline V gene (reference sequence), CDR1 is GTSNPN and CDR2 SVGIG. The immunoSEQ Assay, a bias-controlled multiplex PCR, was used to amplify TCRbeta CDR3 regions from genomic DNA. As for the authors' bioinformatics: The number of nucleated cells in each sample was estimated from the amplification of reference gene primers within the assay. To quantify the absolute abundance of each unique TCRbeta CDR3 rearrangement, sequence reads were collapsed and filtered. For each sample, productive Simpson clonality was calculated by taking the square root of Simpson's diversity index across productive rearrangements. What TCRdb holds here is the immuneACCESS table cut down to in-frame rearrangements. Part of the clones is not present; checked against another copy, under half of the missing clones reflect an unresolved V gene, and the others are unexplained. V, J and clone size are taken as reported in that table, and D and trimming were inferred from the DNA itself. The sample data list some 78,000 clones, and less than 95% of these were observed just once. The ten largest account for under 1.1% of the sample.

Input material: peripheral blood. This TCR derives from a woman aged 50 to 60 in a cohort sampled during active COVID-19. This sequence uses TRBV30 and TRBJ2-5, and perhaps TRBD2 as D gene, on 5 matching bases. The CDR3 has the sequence CAWSVLVAETQYF. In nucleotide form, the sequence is TGTGCCTGGAGTGTACTAGTGGCGGAGACCCAGTACTTC. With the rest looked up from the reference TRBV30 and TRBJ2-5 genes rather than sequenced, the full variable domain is SQTIHQWPATLVQPVGSPLSLECTVEGTSNPNLYWYRQAAGRGLQLLFYSVGIGQISSEVPQNLSASRPQDRQFILSSKKLLLSDSGFYLCAWSVLVAETQYFGPGTRLLVL.